The 20 T cell receptor beta chains listed next were all sequenced from one sample in a study of identical twins' blood T cells. One entry per CDR3 protein, called by TCRdb with MiXCR from the 5' RACE reads. The sample records 300,000 to 450,000 distinct CDR3 sequences, over 25% being singletons. Sequenced material: PBMCs. These receptors were obtained from a woman between 18 and 50 years old in good health.

This clonotype was counted ten times or more. This sequence joins TRBV29-1 and TRBJ1-1; no reliable D call. The germline V and J ends were trimmed by 6 bases and 8 bases, with 4 bases remaining between them. Germline CDR1 is SQVTM and CDR2 is ANQGSEA. CDR3 size: 8 residues. The CDR3 DNA follows: TGCAGCGTCAAGGAAGCTTTCTTT. Translated: CSVKEAFF.

This chain connects TRBV5-1 to TRBJ2-7, with a possible D match to TRBD1 (5 bases). The closer fit of TRBJ1-2 to the DNA end suggests the J call may be wrong. The CDR3 is made up of 13 amino acids. Per the germline V gene, CDR1 is SGHRS and CDR2 is YFSETQ. The CDR3 DNA reads TGCGCCAGCAGCGGCTCGACAGTGATGGGCTACACCTTC. The encoded protein is CASSGSTVMGYTF.

This clonotype was seen at least ten times. The chain is built from TRBV20-1 and TRBJ1-5; D is undetermined. This CDR3 has 12 amino acids. Germline V gene lookup returns CDR1 DFQATT and CDR2 SNEGSKA (reference sequence). V was trimmed by 0 bases and J by 4 bases, leaving 4 bases between them. The CDR3 bases are TGCAGTGCTAGAGACCCGAATCAGCCCCAGCATTTT. The encoded protein is CSARDPNQPQHF.

This clonotype was counted a few times. The genes are TRBV20-1 and TRBJ2-3, with 7 bases identical to TRBD2. The CDR3 has 14 residues. V trimming: 1 base; J trimming: 5 bases; junction bases outside the gene matches: 6. Germline V gives CDR1 DFQATT, CDR2 SNEGSKA (reference sequence). CDR3 residues: CSARGSRGLDTQYF. The CDR3 DNA follows: TGCAGTGCTAGAGGCTCGCGGGGGTTAGATACGCAGTATTTT.

In DNA, the CDR3 is TGCAGTGCTAGGGGGACAGGGATGAGTTGGCCTGAAGCTTTCTTT. It translates to CSARGTGMSWPEAFF. The chain couples TRBV20-1 to TRBJ1-1, with TRBD1 matching over 9 bases. V was clipped by 3 bases and J by 6 bases; unmatched bases: 11. CDR1 and CDR2 from the germline V gene are DFQATT and SNEGSKA (reference sequence). There are 15 residues in the CDR3.

This clonotype was detected a few times. The gene calls are TRBV10-3 and TRBJ1-2, with TRBD1 identical over 8 bases. Per germline, CDR1 ENHRY and CDR2 SYGVKD. CDR3 length equals 14 residues. V was pared by 0 bases and J by 4 bases, with 1 base of the junction left unmatched. The CDR3 loop is CAISESGQVYGYTF. CDR3 sequence (DNA): TGTGCCATCAGTGAGTCGGGACAGGTCTATGGCTACACCTTC.

The V call is TRBV2, the J call TRBJ1-6; no clear D gene. Between the trimmed V and J ends, which lost 6 bases and 5 bases, there was a span of 11 bases. Germline V gene sequence: CDR1 SNHLY, CDR2 FYNNEI. The CDR3 loop spans 14 amino acids. CDR3 sequence reads: CASSHYLDNSPLHF. CDR3 bases: TGTGCCAGCAGCCACTACCTGGATAATTCACCCCTCCACTTT.

Written as DNA, the CDR3 is TGTGCCAGTAGTATTCGGCCAGGTGGGACAAGGAGCACCGGGGAGCTGTTTTTT. This codes for CASSIRPGGTRSTGELFF. This rearrangement joins TRBV19 to TRBJ2-2, with a weak D call TRBD1 (6 bases). Germline CDR1 reads LNHDA; CDR2 reads SQIVND (reference sequence). The length of the CDR3 is 18 residues. V dropped 3 bases and J dropped 4 bases, with 21 bases sitting between them.

In the case of this clonotype: A read error is possible here, since a much larger clone lies one base away. V is TRBV7-3 and J is TRBJ1-1, with 8 bases lining up with TRBD1. Looked up from germline, CDR1 is SGHTA and CDR2 is FQGTGA. The CDR3 covers 12 residues. CDR3 in DNA: TGTGCCGGCAGCTTGGCCGGACAGGGAGCTTTCTTT. This encodes CAGSLAGQGAFF.

The V gene is TRBV20-1, the J gene TRBJ1-2; D remains unclear. The germline gives CDR1 DFQATT, CDR2 SNEGSKA (reference sequence). CDR3 length: 12 amino acids. V was shortened by 1 base and J by 7 bases, with 10 bases between the two germline ends. CDR3 in amino acids: CSARVSYAGYTF. CDR3 coding DNA: TGCAGTGCTAGAGTGAGCTATGCTGGCTACACCTTC.

This clonotype was seen at least ten times. For the CDR3, the DNA is TGTGCCAGCAGTTACTCGACCAGCGGGGGGGCTATTGAGCAGTTCTTC. Amino acids: CASSYSTSGGAIEQFF. The chain employs TRBV6-2 or TRBV6-3 and TRBJ2-1; the match to TRBD2 covers 10 bases. The CDR3 spans 16 residues. The junction had 8 bases not matched to a gene; V was cut back by 0 bases and J by 9 bases. Germline CDR1 and CDR2: MNHEY and SVGEGT.

V gene TRBV18 combines with J gene TRBJ2-1; 9 bases are shared with TRBD2. There are 16 residues in the CDR3. V shed 2 bases, J shed 3 bases, and the junction held 5 bases outside the gene matches. Germline assignment: CDR1 KGHSH and CDR2 LQKENI. This CDR3 reads CASSPGNSGGYNEQFF. Written as DNA, the CDR3 is TGTGCCAGCTCACCAGGGAATAGCGGGGGCTACAATGAGCAGTTCTTC.

A few counts support this clonotype. This chain uses TRBV6-6 with TRBJ1-5; a possible D gene is TRBD1 (6 bases). Between the trimmed V and J ends, which lost 2 bases and 2 bases, there was a span of 10 bases. From germline, CDR1 is MNHNY and CDR2 SVGAGI (reference sequence). CDR3 length: 15 residues. CDR3 nucleotides: TGTGCCAGCAGTTACCAGGCAGGGGGCAATCAGCCCCAGCATTTT. The encoded protein is CASSYQAGGNQPQHF.

This clonotype was counted between two and nine times. For the CDR3, the DNA is TGTGCCAGCTCACCGGGGACTTCCCACTACGAGCAGTACTTC. This gives the protein CASSPGTSHYEQYF. The chain carries TRBV18 and TRBJ2-7, with D perhaps matching TRBD2 (6 bases). Trimming took 3 bases from V and 3 from J, leaving 12 bases between them. Germline CDR1 and CDR2: KGHSH and LQKENI. The CDR3 covers 14 residues.

This clonotype was seen more than once but under ten times. The V and J genes are TRBV6-1 and TRBJ2-1; TRBD1 agrees at 9 bases. The CDR3 has 14 residues. V lost 10 bases, J lost 6 bases, and 10 bases stayed unmatched. In germline, CDR1 is MNHNS, CDR2 SASEGT. The CDR3 DNA is TGTGCCATCGGGGGGACAGGGTATGGCAATGAGCAGTTCTTC. Translating gives CAIGGTGYGNEQFF.

Ten or more counts support this clonotype. The rearrangement joins TRBV10-3 to TRBJ1-2, with TRBD1 matching over 9 bases. This CDR3 region has 17 residues. Germline V gives CDR1 ENHRY, CDR2 SYGVKD. V was clipped by 1 base and J by 3 bases; unmatched bases: 9. The CDR3 DNA is TGTGCCATCAGTGAGTTCCTGGACAGGGGAAAGGACTATGGCTACACCTTC. Translated: CAISEFLDRGKDYGYTF.

This clonotype has a count of ten or more. This chain connects TRBV2 to TRBJ1-3; D not resolved. V was trimmed by 4 bases and J by 0 bases, leaving 7 bases between them. This CDR3 is 14 amino acids long. The V gene's germline CDR1 is SNHLY and CDR2 FYNNEI. DNA for the CDR3: TGTGCCAGCAGTGCTCAGTCCTCTGGAAACACCATATATTTT. Translation gives CASSAQSSGNTIYF.

This clonotype was counted ten times or more. This CDR3 reads CASSLERTYNEQFF. The CDR3 bases are TGCGCCAGCAGCTTAGAGCGTACCTACAATGAGCAGTTCTTC. This chain connects TRBV5-1 to TRBJ2-1, with D unclear. The CDR3 has 14 residues. V lost 2 bases, J lost 2 bases, and 8 bases lay in between. Germline-derived CDR1 and CDR2 are SGHRS and YFSETQ.

This clonotype was observed a handful of times. V gene TRBV20-1 combines with J gene TRBJ2-1; 8 bases agree with TRBD2. The germline V gene encodes CDR1 DFQATT and CDR2 SNEGSKA (reference sequence). The ends lost 3 bases at V and 8 bases at J; junction bases unmatched: 3. This CDR3 is built from 12 residues. CDR3 sequence: CSARTSVDEQFF. The CDR3 DNA is TGCAGTGCTAGGACTAGCGTGGATGAGCAGTTCTTC.

On this clonotype: A much larger clone sits a single nucleotide away, making a read error possible. The chain recombines TRBV29-1 with TRBJ1-2; D is unresolved. CDR3 length: 13 residues. From germline, CDR1 is SQVTM and CDR2 ANQGSEA. The CDR3 protein is CSVIPVANCGYTF. CDR3 nucleotide sequence: TGCAGCGTCATCCCAGTAGCTAACTGTGGCTACACCTTC.